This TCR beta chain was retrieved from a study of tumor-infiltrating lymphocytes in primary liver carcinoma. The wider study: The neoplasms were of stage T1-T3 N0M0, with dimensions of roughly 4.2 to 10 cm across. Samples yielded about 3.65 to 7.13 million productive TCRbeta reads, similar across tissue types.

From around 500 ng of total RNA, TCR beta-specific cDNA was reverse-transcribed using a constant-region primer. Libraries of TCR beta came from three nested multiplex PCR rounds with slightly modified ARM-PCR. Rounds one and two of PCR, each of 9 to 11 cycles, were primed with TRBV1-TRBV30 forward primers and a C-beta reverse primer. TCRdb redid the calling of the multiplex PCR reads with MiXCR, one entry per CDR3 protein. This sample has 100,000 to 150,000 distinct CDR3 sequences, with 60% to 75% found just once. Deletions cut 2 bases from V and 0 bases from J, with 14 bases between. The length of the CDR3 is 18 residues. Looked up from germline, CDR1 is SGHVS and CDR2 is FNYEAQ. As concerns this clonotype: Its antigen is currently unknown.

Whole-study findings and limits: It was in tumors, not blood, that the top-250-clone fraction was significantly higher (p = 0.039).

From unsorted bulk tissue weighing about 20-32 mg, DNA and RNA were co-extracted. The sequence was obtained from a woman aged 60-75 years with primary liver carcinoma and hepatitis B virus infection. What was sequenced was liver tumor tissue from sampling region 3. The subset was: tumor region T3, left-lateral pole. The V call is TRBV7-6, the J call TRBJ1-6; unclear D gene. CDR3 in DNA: TGTGCCAGCAGCTTACGGGGTGGCAGAGGCTCCTATAATTCACCCCTCCACTTT. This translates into CASSLRGGRGSYNSPLHF. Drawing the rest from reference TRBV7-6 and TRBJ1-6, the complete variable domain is GAGVSQSPRYKVTKRGQDVALRCDPISGHVSLYWYRQALGQGPEFLTYFNYEAQQDKSGLPNDRFSAERPEGSISTLTIQRTEQRDSAMYRCASSLRGGRGSYNSPLHFGNGTRLTVT.